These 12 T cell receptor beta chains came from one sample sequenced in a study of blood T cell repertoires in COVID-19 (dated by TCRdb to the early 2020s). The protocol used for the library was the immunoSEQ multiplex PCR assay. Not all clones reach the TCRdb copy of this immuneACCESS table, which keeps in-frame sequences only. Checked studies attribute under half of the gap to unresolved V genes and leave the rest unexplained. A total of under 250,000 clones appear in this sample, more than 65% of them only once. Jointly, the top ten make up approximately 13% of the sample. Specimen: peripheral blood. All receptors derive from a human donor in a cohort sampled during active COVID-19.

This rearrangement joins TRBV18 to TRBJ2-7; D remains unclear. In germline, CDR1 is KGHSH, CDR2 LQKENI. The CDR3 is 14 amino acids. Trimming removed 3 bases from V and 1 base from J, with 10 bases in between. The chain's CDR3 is CASSPSELSYEQYF. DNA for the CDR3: TGTGCCAGCTCACCCTCGGAGCTATCCTACGAGCAGTACTTC.

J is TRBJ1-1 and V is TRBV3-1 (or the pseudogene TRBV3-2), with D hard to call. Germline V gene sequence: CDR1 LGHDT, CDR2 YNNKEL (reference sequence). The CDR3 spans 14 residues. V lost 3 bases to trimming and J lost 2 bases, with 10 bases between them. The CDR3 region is CASSQLNSNTEAFF. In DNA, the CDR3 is TGTGCCAGCAGCCAGCTTAACAGTAACACTGAAGCTTTCTTT.

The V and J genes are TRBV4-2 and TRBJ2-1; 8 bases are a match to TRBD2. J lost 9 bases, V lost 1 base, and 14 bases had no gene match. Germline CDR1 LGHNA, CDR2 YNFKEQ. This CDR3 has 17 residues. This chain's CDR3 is CASSQALRESGRREQFF. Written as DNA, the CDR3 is TGTGCCAGCAGCCAAGCCCTCCGGGAAAGCGGGAGACGTGAGCAGTTCTTC.

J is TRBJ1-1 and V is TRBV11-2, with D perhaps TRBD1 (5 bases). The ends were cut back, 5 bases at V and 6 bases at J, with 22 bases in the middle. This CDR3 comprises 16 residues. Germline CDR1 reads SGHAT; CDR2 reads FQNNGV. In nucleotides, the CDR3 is TGTGCCAGCAGCAAGACAGACGGGAGGTCCTCGGCTGAAGCTTTCTTT. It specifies CASSKTDGRSSAEAFF.

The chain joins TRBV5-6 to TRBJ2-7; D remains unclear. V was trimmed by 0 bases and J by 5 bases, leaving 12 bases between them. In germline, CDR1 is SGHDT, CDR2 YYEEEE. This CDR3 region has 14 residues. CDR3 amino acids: CASSLGGFGNEQYF. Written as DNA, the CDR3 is TGTGCCAGCAGCTTGGGCGGATTTGGAAACGAGCAGTACTTC.

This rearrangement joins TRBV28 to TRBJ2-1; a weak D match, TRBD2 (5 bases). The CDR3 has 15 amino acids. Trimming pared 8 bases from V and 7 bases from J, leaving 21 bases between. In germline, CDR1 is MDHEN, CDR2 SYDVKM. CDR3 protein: CASGSAEEAWNEQFF. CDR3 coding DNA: TGTGCCAGCGGTTCAGCGGAGGAGGCTTGGAATGAGCAGTTCTTC.

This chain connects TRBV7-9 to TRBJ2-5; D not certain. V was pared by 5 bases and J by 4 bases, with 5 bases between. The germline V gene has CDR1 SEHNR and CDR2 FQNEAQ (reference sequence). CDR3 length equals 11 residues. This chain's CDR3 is CASSLTETQYF. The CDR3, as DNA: TGTGCCAGCAGCCTAACAGAGACCCAGTACTTC.

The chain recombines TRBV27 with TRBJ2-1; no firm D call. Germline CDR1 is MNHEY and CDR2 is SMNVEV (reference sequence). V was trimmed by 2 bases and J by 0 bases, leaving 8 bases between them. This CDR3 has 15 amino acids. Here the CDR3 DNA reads TGTGCCAGCAGTTTAGTCGCGGACTCCTACAATGAGCAGTTCTTC. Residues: CASSLVADSYNEQFF.

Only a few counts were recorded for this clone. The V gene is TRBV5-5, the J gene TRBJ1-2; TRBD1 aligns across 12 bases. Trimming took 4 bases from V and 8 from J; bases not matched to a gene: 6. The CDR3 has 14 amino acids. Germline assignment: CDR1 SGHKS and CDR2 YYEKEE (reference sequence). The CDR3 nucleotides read TGTGCCAGCAGCACCGGGACAGGGGGCCGGGGCTACACCTTC. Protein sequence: CASSTGTGGRGYTF.

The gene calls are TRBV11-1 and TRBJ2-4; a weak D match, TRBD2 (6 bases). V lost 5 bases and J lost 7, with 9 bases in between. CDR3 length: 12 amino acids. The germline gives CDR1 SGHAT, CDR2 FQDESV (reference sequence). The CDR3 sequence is CASSPGTNIQYF. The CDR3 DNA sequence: TGTGCCAGCAGCCCCGGGACTAACATTCAGTACTTC. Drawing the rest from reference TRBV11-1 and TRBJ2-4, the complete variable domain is EAEVAQSPRYKITEKSQAVAFWCDPISGHATLYWYRQILGQGPELLVQFQDESVVDDSQLPKDRFSAERLKGVDSTLKIQPAELGDSAMYLCASSPGTNIQYFGAGTRLSVL.

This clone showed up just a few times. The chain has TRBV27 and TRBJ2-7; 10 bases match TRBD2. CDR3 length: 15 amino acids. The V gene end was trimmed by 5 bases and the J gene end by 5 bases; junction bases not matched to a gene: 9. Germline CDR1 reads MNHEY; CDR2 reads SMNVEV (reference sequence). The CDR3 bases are TGTGCCAGCAGTCCCAGCCTAGCGGGAGTGCACGAGCAGTACTTC. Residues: CASSPSLAGVHEQYF.

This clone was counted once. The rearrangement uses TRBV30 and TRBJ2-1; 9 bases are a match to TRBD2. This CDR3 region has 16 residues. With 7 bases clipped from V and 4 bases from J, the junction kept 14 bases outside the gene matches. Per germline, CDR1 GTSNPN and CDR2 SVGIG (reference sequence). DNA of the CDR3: TGTGCCTTGGTCAACCTCGGACTAGCGTTATACAATGAGCAGTTCTTC. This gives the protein CALVNLGLALYNEQFF. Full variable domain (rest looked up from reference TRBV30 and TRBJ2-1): SQTIHQWPATLVQPVGSPLSLECTVEGTSNPNLYWYRQAAGRGLQLLFYSVGIGQISSEVPQNLSASRPQDRQFILSSKKLLLSDSGFYLCALVNLGLALYNEQFFGPGTRLTVL.